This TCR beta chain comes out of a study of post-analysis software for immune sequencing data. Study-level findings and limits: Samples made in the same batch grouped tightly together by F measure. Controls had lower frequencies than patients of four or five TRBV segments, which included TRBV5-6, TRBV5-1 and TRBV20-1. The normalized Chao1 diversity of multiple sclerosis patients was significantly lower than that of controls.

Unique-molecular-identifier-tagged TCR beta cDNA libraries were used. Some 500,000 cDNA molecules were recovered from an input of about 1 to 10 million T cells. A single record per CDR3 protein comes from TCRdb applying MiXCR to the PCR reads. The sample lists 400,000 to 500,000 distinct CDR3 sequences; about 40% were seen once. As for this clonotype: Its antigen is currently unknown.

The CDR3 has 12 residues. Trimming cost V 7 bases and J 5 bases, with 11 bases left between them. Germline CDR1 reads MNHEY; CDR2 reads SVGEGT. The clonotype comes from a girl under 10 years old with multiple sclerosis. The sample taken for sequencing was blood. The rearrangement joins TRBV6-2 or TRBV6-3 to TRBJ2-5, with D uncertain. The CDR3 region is CASTSRRETQYF. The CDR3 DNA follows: TGTGCCAGCACCTCGCGTCGTGAGACCCAGTACTTC.